This T cell receptor beta chain was identified in a study of identifying expanded T cells in peripheral blood. Study findings and constraints: Variance in clone template counts between roughly 2-week samples significantly increased with total template count across all healthy donors. Over about two and four weeks, about 15 and 19 clones changed, versus more than 1 between replicates.

The J segment lost 7 bases and the V segment lost 0 bases, leaving 6 bases of the junction unmatched. From germline, CDR1 is SGDLS and CDR2 YYNGEE. The CDR3 length is 16 residues. A note on this clone: Its specificity is unknown.

No infections or other immune events were documented during collection. Sequenced by immunoSEQ multiplex PCR; TCRdb stores in-frame clones only, minus some. In the table there are 60,000 to 65,000 clones, about 85% of which are singletons. Material: blood. This sequence joins TRBV9 and TRBJ1-4; 10 bases are a match to TRBD1. The TCR sequence derives from a person aged 18 to 70 in good health. The CDR3 region is CASSVGYRDRGEKLFF. CDR3 DNA: TGTGCCAGCAGCGTAGGTTACCGGGACAGGGGTGAAAAACTGTTTTTT.